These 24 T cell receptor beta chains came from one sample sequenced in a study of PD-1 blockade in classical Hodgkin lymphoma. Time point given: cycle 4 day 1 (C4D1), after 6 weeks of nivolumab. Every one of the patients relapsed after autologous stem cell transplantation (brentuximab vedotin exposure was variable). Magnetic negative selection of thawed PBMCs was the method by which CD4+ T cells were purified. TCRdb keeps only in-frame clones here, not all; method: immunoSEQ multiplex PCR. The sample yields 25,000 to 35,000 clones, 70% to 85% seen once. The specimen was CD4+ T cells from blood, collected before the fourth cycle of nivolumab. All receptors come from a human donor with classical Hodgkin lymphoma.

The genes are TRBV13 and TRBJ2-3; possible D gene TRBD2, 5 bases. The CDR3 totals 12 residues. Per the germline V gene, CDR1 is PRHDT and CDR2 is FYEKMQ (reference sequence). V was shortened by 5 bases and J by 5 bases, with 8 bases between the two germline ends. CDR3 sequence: CASSPEGDTQYF. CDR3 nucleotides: TGTGCCAGCAGCCCCGAGGGAGATACGCAGTATTTT.

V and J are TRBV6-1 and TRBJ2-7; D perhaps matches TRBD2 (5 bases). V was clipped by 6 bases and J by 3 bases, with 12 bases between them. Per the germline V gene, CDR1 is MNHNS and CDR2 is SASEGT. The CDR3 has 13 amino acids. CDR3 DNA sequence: TGTGCCAGCAGCTCCAGCGGAATCTACGAGCAGTACTTC. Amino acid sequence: CASSSSGIYEQYF.

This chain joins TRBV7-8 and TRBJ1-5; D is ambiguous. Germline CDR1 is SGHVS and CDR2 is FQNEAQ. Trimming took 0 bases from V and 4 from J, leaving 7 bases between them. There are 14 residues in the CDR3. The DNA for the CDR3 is TGTGCCAGCAGCTTAGCCGCTGTGAATCAGCCCCAGCATTTT. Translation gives CASSLAAVNQPQHF. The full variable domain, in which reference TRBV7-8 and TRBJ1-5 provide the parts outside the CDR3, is GAGVSQSPRYKVAKRGQDVALRCDPISGHVSLFWYQQALGQGPEFLTYFQNEAQLDKSGLPSDRFFAERPEGSVSTLKIQRTQQEDSAVYLCASSLAAVNQPQHFGDGTRLSIL.

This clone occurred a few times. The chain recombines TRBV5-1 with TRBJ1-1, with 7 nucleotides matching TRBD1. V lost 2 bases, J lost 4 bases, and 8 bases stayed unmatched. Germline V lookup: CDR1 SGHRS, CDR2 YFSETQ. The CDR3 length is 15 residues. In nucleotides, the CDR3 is TGCGCCAGCAGCTTTACAGGGGCCGGGGGCACTGAAGCTTTCTTT. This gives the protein CASSFTGAGGTEAFF.

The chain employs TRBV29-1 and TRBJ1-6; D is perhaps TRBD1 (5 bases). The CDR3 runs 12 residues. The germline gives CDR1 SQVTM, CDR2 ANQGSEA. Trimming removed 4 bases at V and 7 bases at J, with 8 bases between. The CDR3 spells CSVGGGNSPLHF. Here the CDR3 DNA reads TGCAGCGTTGGTGGGGGGAATTCACCCCTCCACTTT.

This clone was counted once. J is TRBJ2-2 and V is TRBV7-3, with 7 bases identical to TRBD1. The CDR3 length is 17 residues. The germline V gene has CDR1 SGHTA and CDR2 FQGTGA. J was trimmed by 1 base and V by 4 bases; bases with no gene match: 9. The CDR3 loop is CASSSDRRAENTGELFF. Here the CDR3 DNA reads TGTGCCAGCAGCTCGGACAGGCGAGCAGAGAACACCGGGGAGCTGTTTTTT.

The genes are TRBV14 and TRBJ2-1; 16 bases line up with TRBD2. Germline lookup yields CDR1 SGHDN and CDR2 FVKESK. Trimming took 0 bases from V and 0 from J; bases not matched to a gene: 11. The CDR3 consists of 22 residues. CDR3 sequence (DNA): TGTGCCAGCAGCCAAGAAAAGGGACTAGCGGGAGGGCCCCATCTCTCCTACAATGAGCAGTTCTTC. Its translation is CASSQEKGLAGGPHLSYNEQFF.

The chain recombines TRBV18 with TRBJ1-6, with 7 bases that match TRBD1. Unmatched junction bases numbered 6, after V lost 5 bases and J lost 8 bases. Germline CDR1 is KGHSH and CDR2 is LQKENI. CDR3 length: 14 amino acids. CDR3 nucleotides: TGTGCCAGCTCAGTAACAGGGGTTGATTCACCCCTCCACTTT. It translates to CASSVTGVDSPLHF. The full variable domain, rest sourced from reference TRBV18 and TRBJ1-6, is NAGVMQNPRHLVRRRGQEARLRCSPMKGHSHVYWYRQLPEEGLKFMVYLQKENIIDESGMPKERFSAEFPKEGPSILRIQQVVRGDSAAYFCASSVTGVDSPLHFGNGTRLTVT.

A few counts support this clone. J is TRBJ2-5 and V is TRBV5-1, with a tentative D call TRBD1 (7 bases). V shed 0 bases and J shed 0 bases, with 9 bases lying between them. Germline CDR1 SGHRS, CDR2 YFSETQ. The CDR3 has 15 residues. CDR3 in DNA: TGCGCCAGCAGCTTGGCAGGGGGGTACCAAGAGACCCAGTACTTC. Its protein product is CASSLAGGYQETQYF.

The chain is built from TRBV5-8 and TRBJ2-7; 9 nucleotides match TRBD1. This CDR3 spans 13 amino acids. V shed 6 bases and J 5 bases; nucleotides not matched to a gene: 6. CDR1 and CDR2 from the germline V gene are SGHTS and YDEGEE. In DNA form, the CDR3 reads TGTGCCAGCATACCGGACAGGGGCGACGAGCAGTACTTC. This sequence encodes CASIPDRGDEQYF.

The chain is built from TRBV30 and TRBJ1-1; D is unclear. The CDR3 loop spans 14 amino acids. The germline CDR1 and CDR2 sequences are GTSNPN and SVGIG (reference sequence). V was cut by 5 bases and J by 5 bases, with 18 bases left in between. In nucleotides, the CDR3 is TGTGCCTGGGGACGCGGAGGATTGGATACTGAAGCTTTCTTT. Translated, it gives CAWGRGGLDTEAFF.

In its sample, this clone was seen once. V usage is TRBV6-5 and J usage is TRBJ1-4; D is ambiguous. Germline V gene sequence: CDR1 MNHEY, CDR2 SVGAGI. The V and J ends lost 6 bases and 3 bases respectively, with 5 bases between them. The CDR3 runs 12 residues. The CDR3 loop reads CASSHPNEKLFF. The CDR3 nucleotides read TGTGCCAGCAGCCATCCTAATGAAAAACTGTTTTTT.

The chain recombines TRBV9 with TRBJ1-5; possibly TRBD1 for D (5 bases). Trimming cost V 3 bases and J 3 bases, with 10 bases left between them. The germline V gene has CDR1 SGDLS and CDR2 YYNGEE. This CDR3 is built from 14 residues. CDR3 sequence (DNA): TGTGCCAGCAGCGCCGGGACTTCCAATCAGCCCCAGCATTTT. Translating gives CASSAGTSNQPQHF.

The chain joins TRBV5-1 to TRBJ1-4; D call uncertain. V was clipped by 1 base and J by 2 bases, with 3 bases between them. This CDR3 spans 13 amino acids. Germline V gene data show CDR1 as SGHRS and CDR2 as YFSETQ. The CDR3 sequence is CASSLNTNEKLFF. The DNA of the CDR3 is TGCGCCAGCAGCTTGAATACTAATGAAAAACTGTTTTTT.

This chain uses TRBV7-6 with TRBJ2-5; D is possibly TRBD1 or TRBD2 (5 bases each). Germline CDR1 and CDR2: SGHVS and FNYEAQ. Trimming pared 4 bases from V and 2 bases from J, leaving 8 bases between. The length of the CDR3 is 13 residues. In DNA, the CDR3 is TGTGCCAGCAGCTCGGGACCACAAGAGACCCAGTACTTC. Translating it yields CASSSGPQETQYF.

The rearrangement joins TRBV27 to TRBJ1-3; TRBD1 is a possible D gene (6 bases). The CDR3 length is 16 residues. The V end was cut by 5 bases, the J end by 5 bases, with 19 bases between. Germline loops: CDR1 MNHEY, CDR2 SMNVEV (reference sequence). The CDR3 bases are TGTGCCAGCAGTCTTGGACAGCCCTGGGGGAGAAACACCATATATTTT. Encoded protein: CASSLGQPWGRNTIYF.

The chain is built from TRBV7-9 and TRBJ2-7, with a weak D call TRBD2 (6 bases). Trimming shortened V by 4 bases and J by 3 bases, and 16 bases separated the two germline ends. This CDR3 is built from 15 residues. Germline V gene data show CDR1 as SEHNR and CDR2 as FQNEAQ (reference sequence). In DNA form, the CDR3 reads TGTGCCAGCAGCTCAGGTGCCAGCGGGTACTACGAGCAGTACTTC. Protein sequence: CASSSGASGYYEQYF.

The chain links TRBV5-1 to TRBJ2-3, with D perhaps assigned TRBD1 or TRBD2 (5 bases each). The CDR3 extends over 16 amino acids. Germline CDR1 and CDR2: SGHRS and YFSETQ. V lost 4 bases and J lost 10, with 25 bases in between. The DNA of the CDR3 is TGCGCCAGCAGCCCGCTTACCGGACGTGCTGGGGACGCGCAGTATTTT. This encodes CASSPLTGRAGDAQYF.

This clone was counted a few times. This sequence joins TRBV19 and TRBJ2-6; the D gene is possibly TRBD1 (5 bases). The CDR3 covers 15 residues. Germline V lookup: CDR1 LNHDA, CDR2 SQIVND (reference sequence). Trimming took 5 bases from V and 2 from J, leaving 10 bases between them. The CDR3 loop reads CASSLPGTGANVLTF. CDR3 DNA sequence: TGTGCCAGTAGTCTCCCAGGGACTGGGGCCAACGTCCTGACTTTC.

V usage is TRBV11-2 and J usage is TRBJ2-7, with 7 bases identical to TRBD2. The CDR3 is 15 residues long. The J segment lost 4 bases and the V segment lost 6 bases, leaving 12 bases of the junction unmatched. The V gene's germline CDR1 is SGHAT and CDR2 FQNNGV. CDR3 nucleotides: TGTGCCAGCAGTCCCGCGAGCGGGGATCGATACGAGCAGTACTTC. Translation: CASSPASGDRYEQYF.

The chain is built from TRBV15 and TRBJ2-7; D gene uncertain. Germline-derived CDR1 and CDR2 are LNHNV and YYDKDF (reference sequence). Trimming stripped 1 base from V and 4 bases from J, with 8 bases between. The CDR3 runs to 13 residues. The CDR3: CATSRGREYEQYF. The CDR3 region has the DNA TGTGCCACCAGCAGAGGAAGGGAATACGAGCAGTACTTC. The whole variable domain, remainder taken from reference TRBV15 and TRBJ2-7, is DAMVIQNPRYQVTQFGKPVTLSCSQTLNHNVMYWYQQKSSQAPKLLFHYYDKDFNNEADTPDNFQSRRPNTSFCFLDIRSPGLGDTAMYLCATSRGREYEQYFGPGTRLTVT.

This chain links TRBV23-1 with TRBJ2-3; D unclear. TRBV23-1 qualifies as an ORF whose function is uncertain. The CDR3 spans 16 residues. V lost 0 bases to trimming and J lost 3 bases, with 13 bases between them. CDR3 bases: TGCGCCAGCAGTCAATCCCCCCTACGAAAGACAGATACGCAGTATTTT. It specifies CASSQSPLRKTDTQYF.

Written as DNA, the CDR3 is TGCGCCAGCGGTGCGGGATTCATGAACACTGAAGCTTTCTTT. This codes for CASGAGFMNTEAFF. J is TRBJ1-1 and V is TRBV5-1, with D unresolved. There are 14 residues in the CDR3. Trimming shortened V by 7 bases and J by 0 bases, and 13 bases separated the two germline ends. Per germline, CDR1 SGHRS and CDR2 YFSETQ.

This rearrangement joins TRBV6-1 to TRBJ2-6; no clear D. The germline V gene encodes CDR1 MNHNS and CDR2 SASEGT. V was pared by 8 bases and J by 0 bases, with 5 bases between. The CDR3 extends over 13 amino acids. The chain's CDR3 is CASVFSGANVLTF. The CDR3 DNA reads TGTGCCAGCGTATTCTCTGGGGCCAACGTCCTGACTTTC.